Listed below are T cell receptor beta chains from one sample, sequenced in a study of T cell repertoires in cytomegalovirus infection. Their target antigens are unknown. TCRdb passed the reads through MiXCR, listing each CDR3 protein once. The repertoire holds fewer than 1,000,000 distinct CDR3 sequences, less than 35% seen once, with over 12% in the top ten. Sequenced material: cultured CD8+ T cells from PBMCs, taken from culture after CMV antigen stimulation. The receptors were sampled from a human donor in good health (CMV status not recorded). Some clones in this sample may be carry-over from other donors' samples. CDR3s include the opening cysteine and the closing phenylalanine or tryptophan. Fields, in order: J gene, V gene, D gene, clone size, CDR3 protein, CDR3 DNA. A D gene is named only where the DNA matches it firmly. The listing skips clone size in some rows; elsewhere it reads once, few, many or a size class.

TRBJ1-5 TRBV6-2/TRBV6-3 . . CASSPPNNQPQHF TGTGCCAGCAGCCCGCCCAACAATCAGCCCCAGCATTTT
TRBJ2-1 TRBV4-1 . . CASSHPGARNEQFF TGCGCCAGCAGCCACCCCGGGGCAAGGAATGAGCAGTTCTTC
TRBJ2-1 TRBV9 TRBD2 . CANSDRTSGGYNEQFF TGTGCCAACAGCGACCGGACTAGCGGGGGGTACAATGAGCAGTTCTTC
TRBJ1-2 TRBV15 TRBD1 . CATSRTGKENYGYTF TGTGCCACCAGCAGGACAGGGAAAGAGAACTATGGCTACACCTTC
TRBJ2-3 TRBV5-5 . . CASSSRDPTDTQYF TGTGCCAGCAGTTCCCGGGACCCAACAGATACGCAGTATTTT
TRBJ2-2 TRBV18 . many CASSTTEHPNTGELFF TGTGCCAGCTCTACCACGGAACATCCGAACACCGGGGAGCTGTTTTTT
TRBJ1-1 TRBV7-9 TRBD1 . CASSPRDRGGTTEAFF TGTGCCAGCAGCCCGAGGGACAGGGGTGGAACAACTGAAGCTTTCTTT
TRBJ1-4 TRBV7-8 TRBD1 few CASSPPWTGVNEKLFF TGTGCCAGCAGCCCCCCCTGGACAGGTGTAAATGAAAAACTGTTTTTT
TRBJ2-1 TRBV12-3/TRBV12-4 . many CASSLLGEQFF TGTGCCAGCAGCTTACTGGGTGAGCAGTTCTTC
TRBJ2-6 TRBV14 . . CASSQVGQSSGANVLTF TGTGCCAGCAGCCAAGTCGGACAAAGCTCTGGGGCCAACGTCCTGACTTTC
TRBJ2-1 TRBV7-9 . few CASSSANPIGSSYNEQFF TGTGCCAGCAGCTCTGCTAACCCTATCGGAAGCTCCTACAATGAGCAGTTCTTC
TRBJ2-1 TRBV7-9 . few CASPRGGEHNEQFF TGTGCCAGCCCTAGAGGGGGAGAGCACAATGAGCAGTTCTTC
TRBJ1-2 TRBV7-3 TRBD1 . CASSSIRDRGISGYGYTF TGTGCCAGCAGCTCCATCCGGGACAGGGGAATATCAGGCTATGGCTACACCTTC
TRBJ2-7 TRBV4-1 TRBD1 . CASSQTGQIYEQYF TGCGCCAGCAGCCAGACGGGACAGATCTACGAGCAGTACTTC
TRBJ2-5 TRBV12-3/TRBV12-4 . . CASSPARKTQYF TGTGCCAGCAGCCCCGCCCGAAAGACCCAGTACTTC
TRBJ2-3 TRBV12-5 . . CASAPLNTGAEITSTDTQYF TGTGCTAGTGCCCCCCTTAACACGGGGGCTGAGATTACTAGCACAGATACGCAGTATTTT
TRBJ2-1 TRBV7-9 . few CASSTPGVGYNEQFF TGTGCCAGCAGTACCCCAGGGGTCGGCTACAATGAGCAGTTCTTC
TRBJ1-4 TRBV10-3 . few CAISERQSTNEKLFF TGTGCCATCAGTGAGAGACAGTCAACTAATGAAAAACTGTTTTTT
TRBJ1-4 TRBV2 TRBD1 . CASRGTADSNEKLFF TGTGCCAGCAGGGGGACAGCGGACTCGAATGAAAAACTGTTTTTT
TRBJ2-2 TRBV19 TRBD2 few CASRLAGGPLAGELFF TGTGCCAGTAGACTAGCGGGGGGGCCGCTGGCCGGGGAGCTGTTTTTT
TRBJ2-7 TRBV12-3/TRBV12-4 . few CASSLRGLTYEQYF TGTGCCAGCAGTTTAAGGGGGTTGACCTACGAGCAGTACTTC
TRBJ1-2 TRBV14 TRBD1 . CASSQVGRGDGYTF TGTGCCAGCAGCCAAGTTGGCAGGGGGGATGGCTACACCTTC
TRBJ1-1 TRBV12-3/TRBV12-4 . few CASSFDPKLFF TGTGCCAGCAGTTTCGACCCGAAGCTTTTCTTT
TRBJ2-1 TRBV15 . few CATSRDGEPEQFF TGTGCCACCAGCAGAGATGGGGAGCCTGAGCAGTTCTTC
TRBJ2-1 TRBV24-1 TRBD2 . CATSDTRLASSSYNEQFF TGTGCCACCAGTGATACGAGACTAGCGAGCAGCTCCTACAATGAGCAGTTCTTC
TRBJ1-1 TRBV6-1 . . CASSEAEGGYTEAFF TGTGCCAGCAGTGAAGCGGAAGGGGGATACACTGAAGCTTTCTTT
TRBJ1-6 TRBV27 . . CASSLYSSYNSPLHF TGTGCCAGCAGTCTTTACAGCTCCTATAATTCACCCCTCCACTTT
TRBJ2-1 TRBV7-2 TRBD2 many CASTPSGGGAHEQFF TGTGCCAGCACCCCCTCAGGCGGGGGGGCCCATGAGCAGTTCTTC
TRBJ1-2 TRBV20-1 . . CSARPLPGNYGYTF TGCAGTGCTAGACCCCTTCCGGGTAACTATGGCTACACCTTC
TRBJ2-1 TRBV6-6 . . CASSYGGGLSSYNEQFF TGTGCCAGCAGTTATGGGGGGGGCCTGAGCTCCTACAATGAGCAGTTCTTC
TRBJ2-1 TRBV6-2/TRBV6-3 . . CASSYVARREQFF TGTGCCAGCAGTTACGTCGCTCGTAGGGAGCAGTTCTTC
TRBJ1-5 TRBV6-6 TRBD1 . CASSRDRGKSNQPQHF TGTGCCAGCAGCCGTGACAGGGGGAAGAGCAATCAGCCCCAGCATTTT
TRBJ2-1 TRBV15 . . CATSRVGGGLNNEQFF TGTGCCACCAGCAGAGTGGGCGGGGGCCTTAACAATGAGCAGTTCTTC
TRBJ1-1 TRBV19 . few CASSWAAEAFF TGTGCCAGTAGTTGGGCGGCTGAAGCTTTCTTT
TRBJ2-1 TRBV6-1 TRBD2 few CASSTSSGGRSYNEQFF TGTGCCAGCAGTACCTCTAGCGGGGGGCGTTCCTACAATGAGCAGTTCTTC
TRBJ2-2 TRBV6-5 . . CATTSWERVDTGELFF TGTGCCACCACTTCATGGGAGAGGGTAGACACCGGGGAGCTGTTTTTT
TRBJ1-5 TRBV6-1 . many CASRMGNQPQHF TGTGCCAGCAGAATGGGCAATCAGCCCCAGCATTTT
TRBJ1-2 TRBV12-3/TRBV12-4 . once CASSLADSGYGYTF TGTGCCAGCAGTTTGGCGGACTCGGGCTATGGCTACACCTTC
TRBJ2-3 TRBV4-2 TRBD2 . CASSQSLAATDTQYF TGTGCCAGCAGCCAATCACTAGCGGCCACAGATACGCAGTATTTT
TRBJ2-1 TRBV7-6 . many CASSLGSAPSSYNEQFF TGTGCCAGCAGCTTAGGGTCTGCGCCCAGCTCCTACAATGAGCAGTTCTTC
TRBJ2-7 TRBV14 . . CASSPNAGPEQYF TGTGCCAGCAGCCCCAATGCTGGCCCGGAGCAGTACTTC
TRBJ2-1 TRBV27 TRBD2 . CASSSTTSGVVYNEQFF TGTGCCAGCAGTTCTACCACTAGCGGGGTCGTCTACAATGAGCAGTTCTTC
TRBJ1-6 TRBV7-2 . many CASSLGQDSSYNSPLHF TGTGCCAGCAGCTTAGGACAGGACAGCTCCTATAATTCACCCCTCCACTTT
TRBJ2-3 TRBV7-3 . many CASRLYPQGIGESDTQYF TGTGCCAGCAGATTATACCCGCAGGGAATCGGTGAATCAGATACGCAGTATTTT
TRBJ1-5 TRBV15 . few CATSRSSPGHHSNQPQHF TGTGCCACCAGCAGATCTTCGCCGGGACACCATAGCAATCAGCCCCAGCATTTT
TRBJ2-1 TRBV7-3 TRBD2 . CASSLIYLAGDNEQFF TGTGCCAGCAGCTTAATTTATCTAGCGGGGGACAATGAGCAGTTCTTC
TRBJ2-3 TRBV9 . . CASSNYLSTDTQYF TGTGCCAGCAGCAACTACCTTAGCACAGATACGCAGTATTTT
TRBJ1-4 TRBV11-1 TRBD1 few CASSQTGQGREKLFF TGTGCCAGCAGCCAAACCGGACAGGGGAGAGAAAAACTGTTTTTT
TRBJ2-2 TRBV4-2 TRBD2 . CASSQDSGGGGGYTGELFF TGTGCCAGCAGCCAAGACTCGGGGGGAGGCGGGGGGTACACCGGGGAGCTGTTTTTT
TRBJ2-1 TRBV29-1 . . CSVYRVEQFF TGCAGCGTATACAGGGTCGAACAGTTCTTC